This TCR beta chain emerged from a study of cytomegalovirus exposure and HLA in healthy donors (dated by TCRdb to the late 2010s). The study in broad terms: According to a later analysis, one platform produced both the 110 or so validation repertoires and the approximately 670 repertoires of the first cohort. The study aimed to test whether cataloging public T cell receptors could reveal signatures of past pathogen exposure. A separate validation cohort of over 95 different subjects was used in addition to the 666-subject first cohort. To predict cytomegalovirus infection status, the study brought together high-throughput TCR immunosequencing, statistical association of individual TCRs with disease status, and machine learning. The research as a whole found: Of the cluster scores, 85% to 95% were above 0 in a later analysis, which found that TCRs clustered in the first cohort also tended to co-occur in the 130 or so validation repertoires. The study gave a list of under 200 TCR beta chains associated with cytomegalovirus. A few of the identified cytomegalovirus-associated TCR beta chains were confirmed in vitro to be specific for cytomegalovirus antigens. Most TCR sequences were observed very rarely across donors, whereas some public TCRs were present in many individuals. According to the authors, the approach could potentially be generalized to other disease states and immunological phenotypes. In both the original and validation cohorts, the classifier was reported to diagnose cytomegalovirus status with high specificity and sensitivity. A later analysis lacked HLA typing for the validation cohort, so it scored co-occurrence in that cohort across all 120 or so repertoires.

The library was made by the immunoSEQ multiplex PCR assay. Per the source publication's procedure: To diagnose cytomegalovirus status from the catalog of TCR beta chain sequences, a statistical classification framework was built. TCRdb obtained this table from immuneACCESS and retained in-frame rearrangements with V and J assigned. These tables miss some clones; where compared with another copy, unresolved V genes account for less than half of the shortfall, and the remainder is unexplained. V, J and clone size reflect that table, while D and trimming were determined from the DNA. In this sample the table shows some 110,000 clones, 80% to 90% of which occur a single time. Roughly 4.4% of the sample is held by the ten biggest clonotypes. Donors formed part of the validation cohort, which comprised about 120 subjects and was distinct from the first cohort of 670 or so subjects. The germline ends are 14 bases apart after V is trimmed by 4 bases and J by 1 base. The CDR3 covers 15 residues, taking in both the cysteine and the phenylalanine. The entry retains the CDR3 DNA only, 45 bases that are in frame from base 1. The germline V gene (reference sequence) gives CDR1 as MNHEY and CDR2 as SMNVEV.

Concerning this clone itself: Its specific antigen is unknown. No base qualities exist here, and no much larger clone lies one base off it.

The sequence came from a man aged 18 to 29 in good health and CMV-seropositive. In this chain, TRBV27 is recombined with TRBJ2-7, with a weak D call of TRBD2 (6 bases match). Sequencing input: PBMCs. The CDR3 region has the sequence CASSSLIGGSYEQYF. The sequenced DNA: TGTGCCAGCAGTTCACTAATCGGGGGATCCTACGAGCAGTACTTC.